This section outlines one TCR beta chain sequence together with its context. The data originate from a study of blood T cell repertoires in COVID-19. Looking at the study overall: PBMCs, B-cell-depleted T cells, or T cells provided the cDNA or gDNA that made up the material.

Methods used by the authors: Amplification of reference gene primers provided the estimated nucleated cell counts. TCRdb's table, derived via immunoSEQ multiplex PCR, lists solely in-frame clones and lacks some. D and trimming were read from the DNA, whereas the V and J calls and clone size are those reported in that table. The sample lists under 500,000 clones; around nine tenths were seen once. Germline values: CDR1 SGHRS, CDR2 YFSETQ. The CDR3 spans 13 residues. V dropped 0 bases and J dropped 4 bases, with 8 bases sitting between them. The rearrangement links TRBV5-1 to TRBJ2-7; D is undetermined. The clonotype comes from a woman under 40 with acute or convalescent COVID-19. Sequences were obtained from peripheral blood. The CDR3 bases are TGCGCCAGCAGCTTGGGGGCAGATTACGAGCAGTACTTC. Translated: CASSLGADYEQYF.